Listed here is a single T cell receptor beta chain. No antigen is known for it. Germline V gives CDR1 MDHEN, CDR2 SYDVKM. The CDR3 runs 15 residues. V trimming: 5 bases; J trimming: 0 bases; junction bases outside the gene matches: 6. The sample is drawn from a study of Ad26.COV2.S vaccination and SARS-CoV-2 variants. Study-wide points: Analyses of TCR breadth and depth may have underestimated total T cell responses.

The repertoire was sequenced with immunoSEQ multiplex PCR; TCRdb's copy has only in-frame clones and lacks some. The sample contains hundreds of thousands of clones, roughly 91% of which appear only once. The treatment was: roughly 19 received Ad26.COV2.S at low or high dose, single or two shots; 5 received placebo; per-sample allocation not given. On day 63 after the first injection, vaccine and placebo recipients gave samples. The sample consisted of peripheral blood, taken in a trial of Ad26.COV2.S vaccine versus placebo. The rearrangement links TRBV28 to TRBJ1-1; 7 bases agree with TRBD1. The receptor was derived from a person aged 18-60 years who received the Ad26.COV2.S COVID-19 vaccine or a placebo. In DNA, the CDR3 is TGTGCCAGCAGTCTCCGGGACAGACTGAACACTGAAGCTTTCTTT. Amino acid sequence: CASSLRDRLNTEAFF.